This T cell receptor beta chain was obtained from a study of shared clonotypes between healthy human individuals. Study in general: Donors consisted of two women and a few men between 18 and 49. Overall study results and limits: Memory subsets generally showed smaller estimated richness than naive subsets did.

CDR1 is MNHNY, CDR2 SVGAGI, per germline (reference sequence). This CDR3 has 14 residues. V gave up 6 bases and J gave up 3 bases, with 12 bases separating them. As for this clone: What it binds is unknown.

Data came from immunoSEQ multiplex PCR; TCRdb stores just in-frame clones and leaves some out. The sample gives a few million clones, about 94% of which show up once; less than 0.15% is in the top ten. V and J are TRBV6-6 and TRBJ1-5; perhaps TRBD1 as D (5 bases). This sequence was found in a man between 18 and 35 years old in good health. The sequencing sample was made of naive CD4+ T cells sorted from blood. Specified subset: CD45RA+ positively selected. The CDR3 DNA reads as TGTGCCAGCAGCCAGACAGATTACAATCAGCCCCAGCATTTT. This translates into CASSQTDYNQPQHF.